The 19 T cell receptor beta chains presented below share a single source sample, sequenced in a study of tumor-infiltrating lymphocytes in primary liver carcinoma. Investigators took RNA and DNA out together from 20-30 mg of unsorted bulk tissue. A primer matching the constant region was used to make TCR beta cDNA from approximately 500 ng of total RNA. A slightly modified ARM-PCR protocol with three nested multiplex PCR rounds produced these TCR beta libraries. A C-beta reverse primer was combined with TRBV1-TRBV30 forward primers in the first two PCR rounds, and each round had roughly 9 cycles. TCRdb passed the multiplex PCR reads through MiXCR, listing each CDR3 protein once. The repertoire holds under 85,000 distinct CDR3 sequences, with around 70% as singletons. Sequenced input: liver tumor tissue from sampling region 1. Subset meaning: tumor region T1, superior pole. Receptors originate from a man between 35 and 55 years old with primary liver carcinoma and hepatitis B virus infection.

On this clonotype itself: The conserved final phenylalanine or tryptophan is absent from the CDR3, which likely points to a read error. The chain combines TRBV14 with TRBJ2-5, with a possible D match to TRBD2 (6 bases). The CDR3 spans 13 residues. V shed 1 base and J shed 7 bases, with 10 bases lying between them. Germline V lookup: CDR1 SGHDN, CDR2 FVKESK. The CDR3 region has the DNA TGTGCCAGCAGCCAAGTCCTTAGCGGGACCCAGTACTTG. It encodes CASSQVLSGTQYL.

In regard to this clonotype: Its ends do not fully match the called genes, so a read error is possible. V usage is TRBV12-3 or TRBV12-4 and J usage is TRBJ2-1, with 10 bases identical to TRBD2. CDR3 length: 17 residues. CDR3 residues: CAGSLKASGSSYNEQFF. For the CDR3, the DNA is TGTGCCGGCAGTTTAAAGGCTAGCGGGAGCTCATACAATGAGCAGTTCTTC.

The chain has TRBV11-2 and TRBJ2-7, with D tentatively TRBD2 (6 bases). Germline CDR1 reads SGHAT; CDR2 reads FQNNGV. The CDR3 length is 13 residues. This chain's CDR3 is CATEGRNSYEQYF. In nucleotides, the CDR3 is TGTGCTACGGAGGGCAGGAACTCCTACGAGCAGTACTTC.

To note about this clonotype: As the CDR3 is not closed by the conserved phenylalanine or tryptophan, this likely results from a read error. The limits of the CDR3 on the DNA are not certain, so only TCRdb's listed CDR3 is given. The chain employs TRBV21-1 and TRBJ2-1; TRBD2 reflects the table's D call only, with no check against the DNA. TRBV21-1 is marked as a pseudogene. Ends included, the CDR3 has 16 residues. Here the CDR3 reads CAGVFLAGGSYNEQFV.

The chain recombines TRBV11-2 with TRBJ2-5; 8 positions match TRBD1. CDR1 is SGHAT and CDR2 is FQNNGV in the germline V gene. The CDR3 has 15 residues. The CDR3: CISSRKPGGEETQYF. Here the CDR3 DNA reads TGTATCAGCAGCCGAAAGCCAGGGGGCGAGGAGACCCAGTACTTC.

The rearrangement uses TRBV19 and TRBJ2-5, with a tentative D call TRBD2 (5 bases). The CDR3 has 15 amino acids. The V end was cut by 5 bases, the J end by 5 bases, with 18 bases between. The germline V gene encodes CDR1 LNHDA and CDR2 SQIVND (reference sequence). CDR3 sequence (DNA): TGTGCCAGTAGTTCCCCGACATGGGGAGCGGAGACCCAGTACTTC. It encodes CASSSPTWGAETQYF.

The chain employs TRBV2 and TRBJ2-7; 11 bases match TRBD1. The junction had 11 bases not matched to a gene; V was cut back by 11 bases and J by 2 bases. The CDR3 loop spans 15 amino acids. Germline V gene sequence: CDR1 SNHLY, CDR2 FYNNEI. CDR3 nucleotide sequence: TGTGCCGGCAATTTGGACAGGGGGCTTACCTACGAGCAGTACTTC. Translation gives CAGNLDRGLTYEQYF.

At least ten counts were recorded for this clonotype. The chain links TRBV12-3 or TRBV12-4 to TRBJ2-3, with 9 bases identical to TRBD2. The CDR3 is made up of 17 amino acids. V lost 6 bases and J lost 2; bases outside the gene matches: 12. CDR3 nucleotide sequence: TGTGCCAGCAGACCAACGACTAGCGGTATTTACACAGATACGCAGTATTTT. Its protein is CASRPTTSGIYTDTQYF.

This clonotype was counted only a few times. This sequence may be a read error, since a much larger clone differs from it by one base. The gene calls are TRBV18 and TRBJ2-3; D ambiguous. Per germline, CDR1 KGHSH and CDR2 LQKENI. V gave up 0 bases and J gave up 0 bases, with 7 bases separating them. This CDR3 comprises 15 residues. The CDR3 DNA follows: TGTGCCAGCTCACCACCCGTCGGGAGCACAGATACGCAGTATTTT. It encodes CASSPPVGSTDTQYF.

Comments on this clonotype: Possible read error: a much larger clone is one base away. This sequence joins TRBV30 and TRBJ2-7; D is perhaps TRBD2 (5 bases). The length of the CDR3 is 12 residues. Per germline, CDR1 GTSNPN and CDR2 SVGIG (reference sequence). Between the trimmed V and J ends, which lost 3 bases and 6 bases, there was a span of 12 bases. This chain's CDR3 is CAWRTHGSEQYF. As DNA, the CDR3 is TGTGCCTGGAGGACACATGGGAGCGAGCAGTACTTC.

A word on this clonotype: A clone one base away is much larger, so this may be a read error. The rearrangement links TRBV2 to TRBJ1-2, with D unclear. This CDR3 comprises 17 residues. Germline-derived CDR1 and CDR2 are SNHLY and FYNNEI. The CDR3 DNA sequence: TGTGCCAGCGGTGAGCTAGGAGCCCTCAATATCTACGAGGGCTACACCTTC. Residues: CASGELGALNIYEGYTF.

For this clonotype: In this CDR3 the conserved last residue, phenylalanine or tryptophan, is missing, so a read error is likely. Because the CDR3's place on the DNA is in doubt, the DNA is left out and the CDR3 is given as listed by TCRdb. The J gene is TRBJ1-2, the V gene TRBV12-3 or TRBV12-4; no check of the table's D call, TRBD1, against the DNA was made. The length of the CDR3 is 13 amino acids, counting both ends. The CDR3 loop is CASSGMTGASDTL.

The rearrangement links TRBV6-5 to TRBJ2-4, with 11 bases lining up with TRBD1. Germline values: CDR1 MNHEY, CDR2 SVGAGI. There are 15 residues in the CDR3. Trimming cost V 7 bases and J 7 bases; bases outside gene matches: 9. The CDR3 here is CASNSPGQGVNIQYF. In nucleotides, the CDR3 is TGTGCCAGCAATTCTCCGGGACAGGGGGTGAACATTCAGTACTTC.

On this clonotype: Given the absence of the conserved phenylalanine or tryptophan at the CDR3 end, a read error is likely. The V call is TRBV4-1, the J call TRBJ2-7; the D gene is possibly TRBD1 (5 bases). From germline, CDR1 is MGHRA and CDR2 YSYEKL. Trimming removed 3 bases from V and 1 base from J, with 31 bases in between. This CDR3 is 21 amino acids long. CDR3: CASSQLLLALLDKLGSYEQYL. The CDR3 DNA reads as TGCGCCAGCAGCCAGCTTCTTCTTGCCCTACTGGACAAACTTGGTTCCTACGAGCAGTACCTC.

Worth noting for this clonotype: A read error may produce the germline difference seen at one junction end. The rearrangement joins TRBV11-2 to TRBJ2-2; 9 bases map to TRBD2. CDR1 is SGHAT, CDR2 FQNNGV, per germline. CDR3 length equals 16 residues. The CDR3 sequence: CNSSLVALAGTGELFF. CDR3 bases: TGTAACAGCAGCTTAGTAGCGCTAGCGGGAACCGGTGAGCTGTTTTTT.

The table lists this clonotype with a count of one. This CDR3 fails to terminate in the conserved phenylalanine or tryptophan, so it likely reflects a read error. The CDR3 spells CASNRMGGQGFGTEAFL. CDR3 DNA: TGTGCCAGCAACCGAATGGGGGGACAAGGGTTCGGCACTGAAGCTTTCCTT. This sequence joins TRBV11-2 and TRBJ1-1; possible D gene TRBD1, 6 bases. V lost 7 bases, J lost 4 bases, and 25 bases lay in between. Germline CDR1 is SGHAT and CDR2 is FQNNGV. This CDR3 has 17 amino acids.

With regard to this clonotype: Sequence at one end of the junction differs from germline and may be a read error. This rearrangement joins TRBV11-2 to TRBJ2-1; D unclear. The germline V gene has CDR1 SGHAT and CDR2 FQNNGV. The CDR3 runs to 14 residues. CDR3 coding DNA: TGTGCCGGCAGCTCTGCTGCAGGCGGTAATGAGCAGTTTTTC. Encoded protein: CAGSSAAGGNEQFF.

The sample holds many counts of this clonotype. The CDR3 protein is CASSPPAGRIPGELFF. The DNA for the CDR3 is TGTGCCAGCAGTCCTCCGGCGGGAAGAATACCCGGGGAGCTGTTTTTT. The chain uses TRBV6-1 and TRBJ2-2; D is possibly TRBD2 (6 bases). V gave up 5 bases and J gave up 6 bases, with 19 bases separating them. Per germline, CDR1 MNHNS and CDR2 SASEGT. The CDR3 has 16 residues.

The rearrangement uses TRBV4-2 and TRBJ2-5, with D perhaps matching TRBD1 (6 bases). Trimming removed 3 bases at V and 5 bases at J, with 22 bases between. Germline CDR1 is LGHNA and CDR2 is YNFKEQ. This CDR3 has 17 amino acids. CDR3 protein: CASSHDISGAIGETQYF. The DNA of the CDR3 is TGTGCCAGCAGCCATGACATTTCAGGGGCTATCGGGGAGACCCAGTACTTC.